The TCR beta chain described here comes from a study of tumor-infiltrating lymphocytes in primary liver carcinoma. The overall study: Lesions, classed as T1-T3 N0M0, spanned 4.2 to 10 cm across. Every sample contained roughly 3.65 to 7.13 million productive TCRbeta reads, and these numbers were similar from one tissue type to another.

Starting material for RNA and DNA co-extraction consisted of about 17-30 mg of unsorted bulk tissue. Five discrete regions of every tumor underwent sampling. Every tumor sample had over 75% viable tumor cells. The CDR3 consists of 14 residues. Reverse transcription of about 0.5 ug total RNA with a constant-region primer produced TCR beta cDNA. Libraries for TCR beta were built through three nested multiplex PCR rounds, which together made up a slightly modified ARM-PCR procedure. Running 9 to 11 cycles apiece, the first two PCR rounds relied on TRBV1-TRBV30 forward primers together with a C-beta reverse primer. TCRdb ran MiXCR on the multiplex PCR reads and lists one entry per CDR3 protein. The data hold about 30,000 distinct CDR3 sequences, with roughly 77% observed a single time. On this clonotype itself: In this CDR3 the conserved last residue, phenylalanine or tryptophan, is missing, so a read error is likely.

The sample comprised liver tumor tissue from sampling region 3. Subset specified: tumor region T3, left-lateral pole. This TCR was sampled from a young woman with primary liver carcinoma and hepatitis B virus infection. This chain uses TRBV12-3 or TRBV12-4 with TRBJ1-1; D remains ambiguous. CDR3 DNA sequence: TGTGGCAGCAGCTGGAGTGCCCCTAACACTGAAGCTTTCTTA. Translated, it gives CGSSWSAPNTEAFL.